These 15 T cell receptor beta chains originate from one sample sequenced in a study of blood T cells in healthy people across ages. Alongside a J-beta primer mix, a sample-barcoded 5' primer served in a second PCR lasting about 7 to 12 cycles. Each CDR3 protein gets one entry after TCRdb re-called the 5' RACE reads with MiXCR. The data contain some 690,000 distinct CDR3 sequences, approximately 21% of them singletons. Sequencing was carried out using blood. The receptor set was obtained from a man aged 70-80 years in good health.

A single count supports this clonotype. The V gene is TRBV7-2, the J gene TRBJ2-7, with D hard to call. The CDR3 runs 16 residues. Germline V CDR1 and CDR2: SGHTA, FQGNSA. CDR3 nucleotides: TGTGCCAGCAGCCTAAGCCCCGACACTTTTCCCTACGAGCAGCACGTC. This sequence encodes CASSLSPDTFPYEQHV.

Concerning this clonotype itself: This may come from a read error, since a much larger clone is one base off. The rearrangement joins TRBV5-6 to TRBJ1-2; D uncertain. V lost 1 base and J lost 4, with 23 bases in between. CDR1 SGHDT and CDR2 YYEEEE come from the germline V gene. The CDR3 is 18 amino acids. The CDR3 is CASSLRHRHLGDTYGYTF. The DNA of the CDR3 is TGTGCCAGCAGCTTGCGTCATCGCCACTTAGGCGATACCTATGGCTACACCTTC.

This clonotype was observed a handful of times. The gene calls are TRBV12-3 or TRBV12-4 and TRBJ1-4; D is possibly TRBD1 (6 bases). This CDR3 has 13 residues. V was clipped by 8 bases and J by 5 bases, with 12 bases between them. The CDR3 region has the DNA TGTGCCAGCGGAACAGGGTCGAATGAAAAACTGTTTTTT. Translating gives CASGTGSNEKLFF.

This rearrangement joins TRBV18 to TRBJ2-5; D unresolved. The J call is doubtful: the DNA matches TRBJ2-7 better. Germline-derived CDR1 and CDR2 are KGHSH and LQKENI. There are 13 residues in the CDR3. In DNA, the CDR3 is TGTGCCAGCTCACCACCAAGCCTCTACGAGCAGTACTTC. Amino acids: CASSPPSLYEQYF.

This chain links TRBV12-3 or TRBV12-4 with TRBJ2-4, with 10 bases identical to TRBD2. The CDR3 extends over 16 amino acids. Trimming at V came to 6 bases and at J to 9 bases, leaving 14 bases not matched to a gene. As DNA, the CDR3 is TGTGCCAGCAGCCCTGGGACTAGCGAAGGGGCAGCCATTCAGTACTTC. Translated: CASSPGTSEGAAIQYF.

This clonotype has a handful of counts. V usage is TRBV3-1 and J usage is TRBJ1-3; 7 bases line up with TRBD1. The CDR3 runs 15 residues. Germline loops: CDR1 LGHDT, CDR2 YNNKEL (reference sequence). After removal of 4 bases from V and 9 bases from J, the junction contained 12 bases not matched to a gene. The CDR3 DNA sequence: TGTGCCAGCAGCCCCAGGGACAGCTTAAGAAGCACCATATATTTT. This codes for CASSPRDSLRSTIYF.

This clonotype has only a few counts. This chain links TRBV20-1 with TRBJ2-4; D remains unclear. The CDR3 totals 13 residues. Germline values: CDR1 DFQATT, CDR2 SNEGSKA (reference sequence). V lost 7 bases and J 3 bases, leaving 13 bases between the germline ends. CDR3 protein: CSVSERSKNIQYF. The DNA of the CDR3 is TGCAGTGTCTCTGAGAGGAGCAAAAACATTCAGTACTTC.

The CDR3 sequence is CASSIPSRELGTGELFF. The DNA for the CDR3 is TGTGCCAGTAGTATCCCATCGCGGGAGTTAGGCACCGGGGAGCTGTTTTTT. The V gene is TRBV19, the J gene TRBJ2-2; 7 bases fit TRBD2. Trimming removed 3 bases from V and 4 bases from J; junction bases left unmatched: 11. This CDR3 region has 17 residues. CDR1 is LNHDA and CDR2 is SQIVND in the germline V gene (reference sequence). Filled out from reference TRBV19 and TRBJ2-2, the complete variable domain reads DGGITQSPKYLFRKEGQNVTLSCEQNLNHDAMYWYRQDPGQGLRLIYYSQIVNDFQKGDIAEGYSVSREKKESFPLTVTSAQKNPTAFYLCASSIPSRELGTGELFFGEGSRLTVL.

In its sample, this clonotype was seen a few times. The chain links TRBV9 to TRBJ2-7; D perhaps matches TRBD2 (7 bases). With the DNA end fitting TRBJ2-1 better, the J assignment may be wrong. The CDR3 is made up of 15 amino acids. Looked up from germline, CDR1 is SGDLS and CDR2 is YYNGEE. Written as DNA, the CDR3 is TGTGCCAGCAGCGTGGGGGGGGGCGGTCTGAATGAGCAGTTCTTC. Its protein is CASSVGGGGLNEQFF.

This sequence joins TRBV7-2 and TRBJ1-1; 7 positions agree with TRBD1. Germline values: CDR1 SGHTA, CDR2 FQGNSA. The CDR3 contains 17 residues. J gave up 4 bases and V 7 bases, and 18 bases lay outside the gene matches. CDR3 sequence (DNA): TGTGCCAGCACGGTCGTCGACAGGGCCTTCATGAGCACTGAAGCTTTCTTT. It codes for CASTVVDRAFMSTEAFF.

The genes are TRBV27 and TRBJ1-6; D is unclear. Trimming removed 2 bases from V and 8 bases from J, with 13 bases in between. This CDR3 comprises 15 residues. Germline lookup yields CDR1 MNHEY and CDR2 SMNVEV (reference sequence). CDR3 DNA sequence: TGTGCCAGCAGTTTAGTTTTCGGAGCAGATTCACCCCTCCACTTT. The encoded protein is CASSLVFGADSPLHF.

This clonotype was detected a few times. This chain uses TRBV28 with TRBJ2-1; D remains unclear. With 0 bases removed from V and 0 bases from J, the gap between germline ends came to 3 bases. Germline V gene data show CDR1 as MDHEN and CDR2 as SYDVKM. The CDR3 contains 14 residues. CDR3 loop: CASSLWNSYNEQFF. The CDR3 DNA reads as TGTGCCAGCAGTTTATGGAACTCCTACAATGAGCAGTTCTTC.

This clonotype has more than one count but fewer than ten. V and J are TRBV6-5 and TRBJ2-5, with 10 bases identical to TRBD1. The J call may not be correct, given that the DNA end is closer to TRBJ2-7. The germline V gene has CDR1 MNHEY and CDR2 SVGAGI. The CDR3 length is 17 residues. CDR3 coding DNA: TGTGCCAGCAGTTACTCATCCGGGACAGGGGCTTCCTACGAGCAGTACTTC. It yields the protein CASSYSSGTGASYEQYF.

The genes are TRBV6-6 and TRBJ2-7; TRBD1 matches 10 bases. The V segment lost 11 bases and the J segment 0 bases; nucleotides outside the gene matches: 10. The CDR3 runs to 15 residues. Per germline, CDR1 MNHNY and CDR2 SVGAGI (reference sequence). The CDR3 reads CAGNVGTGVSYEQYF. CDR3 DNA sequence: TGTGCCGGCAACGTCGGGACAGGGGTCTCCTACGAGCAGTACTTC.

The chain recombines TRBV10-3 with TRBJ2-5; weak D call: TRBD1 (8 bases). The germline V gene encodes CDR1 ENHRY and CDR2 SYGVKD. The CDR3 has 14 amino acids. V was pared by 6 bases and J by 3 bases, with 14 bases between. The CDR3 DNA is TGTGCCATCAGCTGGGGGGGACAGGAAGAGACCCAGTACTTC. Translation: CAISWGGQEETQYF.